The subject of this entry is one T cell receptor beta chain. The sample comes from a study of shared clonotypes between healthy human individuals. TCRdb's table, derived via immunoSEQ multiplex PCR, lists solely in-frame clones and lacks some. This table has some 2.1 million clones, 85% to 95% appearing once. The source material was naive CD4+ T cells sorted from blood. Subset meaning: CD45RA+ positively selected. The sequence came from a man younger than 35 in good health.

CDR3 loop: CASSQVADRAYEQYF. The CDR3 coding sequence is TGCGCCAGCAGCCAAGTAGCGGACAGGGCCTACGAGCAGTACTTC. This rearrangement joins TRBV4-1 to TRBJ2-7; TRBD1 matches at 8 bases. Germline V gene data show CDR1 as MGHRA and CDR2 as YSYEKL. V was clipped by 1 base and J by 2 bases; unmatched bases: 4. CDR3 length: 15 amino acids.